A selection of T cell receptor beta chains follows, all from one sample in a study of T cell changes during pregnancy in multiple sclerosis. Method: immunoSEQ multiplex PCR; TCRdb's copy keeps in-frame clones and lacks some. Seen here are about 71,000 clones, just over 90% observed once, and the top ten hold roughly 1.2%. Specimen: peripheral blood, collected in the third trimester of pregnancy. These receptors all come from a female donor with multiple sclerosis, enrolled in a pregnancy study. Both conserved end residues are part of each CDR3. D genes are given only for firm matches. A row's size may be missing; if present it is once, few, many or a size class.

clone size	J gene	V gene	D gene	CDR3 DNA	CDR3 protein
NA	TRBJ2-5	TRBV27	NA	TGTGCCAGCGCTGAAAGGTCTAGTGTTGAGACCCAGTACTTC	CASAERSSVETQYF
NA	TRBJ1-5	TRBV6-6	NA	TGTGCCAGCCTGTTGGCGGGGGCCAATCAGCCCCAGCATTTT	CASLLAGANQPQHF
NA	TRBJ2-7	TRBV5-1	TRBD1	TGCGCCAGCAGCTTGTTAGGGACAGGGGTGTACGAGCAGTACTTC	CASSLLGTGVYEQYF
NA	TRBJ2-3	TRBV13	TRBD2	TGTGCCAGCAGTTCAGACGGACTAGCGCACACAGATACGCAGTATTTT	CASSSDGLAHTDTQYF
NA	TRBJ2-3	TRBV5-8	NA	TGTGCCAGCAGCCATAGGACACCTAGCACAGATACGCAGTATTTT	CASSHRTPSTDTQYF
NA	TRBJ1-4	TRBV25-1	NA	TGTGCCACCCGCCTCACGTGGGAGGGAATATATAATGAAAAACTGTTTTTT	CATRLTWEGIYNEKLFF
NA	TRBJ2-1	TRBV4-2	TRBD2	TGTGCCAGCAGCCTCGGACTAGCGGGAAGGCTGGGTAATGAGCAGTTCTTC	CASSLGLAGRLGNEQFF
NA	TRBJ2-5	TRBV13	NA	TGTGCCAGCAGCTTAGGCCTTCCTAAAGAGACCCAGTACTTC	CASSLGLPKETQYF
once	TRBJ2-7	TRBV29-1	TRBD1	TGCAGCGTGGGACAGCTCTACGAGCAGTACTTC	CSVGQLYEQYF
NA	TRBJ1-4	TRBV7-2	TRBD1	TGTGCCAGCAGCTGGGACAGGGTTGCAACTAATGAAAAACTGTTTTTT	CASSWDRVATNEKLFF
NA	TRBJ1-1	TRBV4-2	TRBD1	TGTGCCAGCAGCCAAGTATCACAGGGGGCTACTGAAGCTTTCTTT	CASSQVSQGATEAFF
NA	TRBJ2-1	TRBV4-2	NA	TGTGCCAGCAGCCAAGATCGTGGAGCGGCCTGGGGGGATGAGCAGTTCTTC	CASSQDRGAAWGDEQFF
NA	TRBJ2-5	TRBV9	TRBD2	TGTGCCAGCAGCGTTAGCGGGAGGGTCGCAGGCGGGGAGACCCAGTACTTC	CASSVSGRVAGGETQYF
NA	TRBJ2-1	TRBV9	TRBD1	TGTGCCAGCAGCTCTCGTGGGGACAGGGCTACGAATGAGCAGTTCTTC	CASSSRGDRATNEQFF
NA	TRBJ2-3	TRBV19	TRBD2	TGTGCCAGTAGTCCCGCGGGAGGGCTAGATACGCAGTATTTT	CASSPAGGLDTQYF
NA	TRBJ2-4	TRBV27	TRBD1	TGTGCCAGCAGTCTACAGGGGTCGGGCATTCAGTACTTC	CASSLQGSGIQYF
NA	TRBJ2-1	TRBV2	TRBD2	TGTGCCAGCAGTGTGGAGCGGGAGGGGAATGAGCAGTTCTTC	CASSVEREGNEQFF
NA	TRBJ2-1	TRBV18	TRBD2	TGTGCCAGCTCACCCAGGCGGGAGAACAATGAGCAGTTCTTC	CASSPRRENNEQFF
NA	TRBJ2-7	TRBV27	TRBD2	TGTGCCAGCAGGGGGACTAGCGGATCCTACGAGCAGTACTTC	CASRGTSGSYEQYF
NA	TRBJ1-5	TRBV19	NA	TGTGCCAGTAGGCCCGATTTCGGGCCCCAGCATTTT	CASRPDFGPQHF
NA	TRBJ2-1	TRBV5-1	TRBD2	TGCGCCAGCAGCTTGGGACTAGCGGGAGCCCCCAATGAGCAGTTCTTC	CASSLGLAGAPNEQFF
NA	TRBJ2-7	TRBV5-1	TRBD2	TGCGCCAGCAGCTTGGGGACTAGCGGGAGGACCTCCTACGAGCAGTACTTC	CASSLGTSGRTSYEQYF
NA	TRBJ2-3	TRBV4-2	NA	TGTGCCAGCAGCCCTGCTGGGGGCAGCCTCGGGGATACGCAGTATTTT	CASSPAGGSLGDTQYF
NA	TRBJ1-6	TRBV5-4	NA	TGTGCCAGCAGCTGGGTGGCGGACTTGCGTGATTCACCCCTCCACTTT	CASSWVADLRDSPLHF
NA	TRBJ2-7	TRBV7-7	NA	TGTGCTAGCAGCTTAGAACTCAGGGTGGGGGAGCAGTACTTC	CASSLELRVGEQYF
NA	TRBJ2-7	TRBV10-3	TRBD2	TGTGCCATCACTCAGCGGGAGCGTGGTGACGAGCAGTACTTC	CAITQRERGDEQYF